The 14 T cell receptor beta chains listed next were all sequenced from one sample in a study of shared clonotypes between healthy human individuals. TCRdb's copy holds only in-frame clones and misses some; the assay was immunoSEQ multiplex PCR. The table shows some 500,000 clones, with roughly 95% occurring only once. The material sequenced was naive CD4+ T cells sorted from blood. Sample subset: CD45RA+ positively selected. The receptors stem from a woman aged 25-40 years in good health.

V and J are TRBV30 and TRBJ1-3, with D hard to call. Per germline, CDR1 GTSNPN and CDR2 SVGIG (reference sequence). Deletions cut 1 base from V and 2 bases from J, with 9 bases between. The CDR3 has 14 amino acids. The CDR3: CAWSGVRAGNTIYF. In DNA, the CDR3 is TGTGCCTGGAGTGGTGTACGGGCTGGAAACACCATATATTTT.

The V gene is TRBV7-2, the J gene TRBJ2-5; TRBD2 might be the D (5 bases). Germline V gives CDR1 SGHTA, CDR2 FQGNSA. This CDR3 contains 14 residues. V lost 6 bases to trimming and J lost 5 bases, with 16 bases between them. This CDR3 reads CASSSLTLVETQYF. DNA for the CDR3: TGTGCCAGCAGTTCACTTACACTAGTGGAGACCCAGTACTTC.

The gene calls are TRBV6-5 and TRBJ2-7; 10 bases fit TRBD1. After removal of 5 bases from V and 4 bases from J, the junction contained 8 bases not matched to a gene. Germline V gene lookup returns CDR1 MNHEY and CDR2 SVGAGI. This CDR3 is built from 15 residues. CDR3 sequence: CASSVTGTGVYEQYF. The CDR3 DNA reads as TGTGCCAGCAGTGTCACCGGGACAGGGGTATACGAGCAGTACTTC.

V usage is TRBV5-6 and J usage is TRBJ1-2; D unresolved. Germline loops: CDR1 SGHDT, CDR2 YYEEEE. Trimming removed 2 bases from V and 4 bases from J, with 21 bases in between. The CDR3 sequence is 17 residues long. The CDR3 DNA follows: TGTGCCAGCAGCTTCAAAGGACCTAGCCAGATTAGCTATGGCTACACCTTC. Translated, it gives CASSFKGPSQISYGYTF.

V is TRBV4-1 and J is TRBJ2-7; TRBD1 matches at 9 bases. V gave up 4 bases and J gave up 8 bases; unmatched junction bases: 15. The CDR3 loop spans 16 amino acids. The germline gives CDR1 MGHRA, CDR2 YSYEKL. The CDR3 sequence: CASSPSRTGVSDKQYF. The CDR3 nucleotides read TGCGCCAGCAGCCCATCCAGGACAGGGGTTTCTGACAAGCAGTACTTC.

This clone occurred once. The V and J genes are TRBV28 and TRBJ1-3, with D unclear. Trimming left V 6 bases short and J 0 bases short, with 12 bases between. Germline CDR1 is MDHEN and CDR2 is SYDVKM. This CDR3 comprises 15 residues. CDR3 sequence reads: CASSSQTSSGNTIYF. The DNA for the CDR3 is TGTGCCAGCAGCTCGCAAACAAGCTCTGGAAACACCATATATTTT.

The chain links TRBV7-9 to TRBJ1-4; D gene uncertain. This CDR3 has 12 residues. CDR1 and CDR2 (germline): SEHNR, FQNEAQ (reference sequence). Trimming pared 6 bases from V and 8 bases from J, leaving 10 bases between. The CDR3 DNA is TGTGCCAGCAGGGGGTTTAAAGAAAAACTGTTTTTT. Protein: CASRGFKEKLFF.

This rearrangement joins TRBV6-1 to TRBJ1-1; 9 positions match TRBD1. The CDR3 has 16 residues. Germline trimming cut 6 bases from V and 2 bases from J; bases unmatched to any gene: 10. CDR1 MNHNS and CDR2 SASEGT come from the germline V gene. The CDR3 DNA reads TGTGCCAGCAGAGAACAGGGGGCGAGGGGAAACACTGAAGCTTTCTTT. This codes for CASREQGARGNTEAFF.

The gene calls are TRBV2 and TRBJ2-6; 12 bases match TRBD1. V lost 0 bases, J lost 4 bases, and 10 bases stayed unmatched. The CDR3 runs 20 residues. Germline V gene data show CDR1 as SNHLY and CDR2 as FYNNEI. The chain's CDR3 is CASSEALWGQGAPGANVLTF. The CDR3, as DNA: TGTGCCAGCAGTGAAGCGTTGTGGGGACAGGGGGCGCCGGGGGCCAACGTCCTGACTTTC. Full variable domain (outside the CDR3, taken from reference TRBV2 and TRBJ2-6): EPEVTQTPSHQVTQMGQEVILRCVPISNHLYFYWYRQILGQKVEFLVSFYNNEISEKSEIFDDQFSVERPDGSNFTLKIRSTKLEDSAMYFCASSEALWGQGAPGANVLTFGAGSRLTVL.

This rearrangement joins TRBV10-3 to TRBJ2-7, with D possibly TRBD2 on 6 matching bases. The CDR3 spans 12 residues. V lost 9 bases and J 5 bases, leaving 14 bases between the germline ends. Germline V gene lookup returns CDR1 ENHRY and CDR2 SYGVKD. The CDR3 is CAMRGTANEQYF. The CDR3 nucleotides read TGTGCCATGCGCGGGACGGCAAACGAGCAGTACTTC.

V and J are TRBV19 and TRBJ2-1; D uncertain. CDR3 length equals 13 residues. In germline, CDR1 is LNHDA, CDR2 SQIVND (reference sequence). Trimming removed 3 bases from V and 6 bases from J, with 9 bases in between. The CDR3 loop is CASSMAWGNEQFF. The DNA of the CDR3 is TGTGCCAGTAGTATGGCGTGGGGCAATGAGCAGTTCTTC.

J is TRBJ2-1 and V is TRBV4-2, with D tentatively TRBD1 or TRBD2 (5 bases each). Per the germline V gene, CDR1 is LGHNA and CDR2 is YNFKEQ. The CDR3 totals 14 residues. V lost 4 bases to trimming and J lost 6 bases, with 13 bases between them. Here the CDR3 reads CASSLGDRRNEQFF. The CDR3 DNA sequence: TGTGCCAGCAGCCTAGGGGACCGCCGCAATGAGCAGTTCTTC.

The chain recombines TRBV2 with TRBJ2-1; no firm D call. CDR1 is SNHLY, CDR2 FYNNEI, per germline. Trimming removed 5 bases from V and 9 bases from J, with 11 bases in between. The CDR3 has 12 amino acids. This CDR3 reads CASSLIYGEQFF. DNA for the CDR3: TGTGCCAGCAGTTTAATATACGGTGAGCAGTTCTTC.

For the CDR3, the DNA is TGTGCCAGCAGCTCGAAGGGGACAGGTAAAGATACGCAGTATTTT. This translates into CASSSKGTGKDTQYF. V and J are TRBV7-9 and TRBJ2-3, with 8 nucleotides matching TRBD1. Germline-derived CDR1 and CDR2 are SEHNR and FQNEAQ (reference sequence). The CDR3 is 15 amino acids. The V and J ends lost 4 bases and 5 bases, in that order; junction bases with no gene match: 8. Full variable domain (missing parts from reference TRBV7-9 and TRBJ2-3): DTGVSQNPRHKITKRGQNVTFRCDPISEHNRLYWYRQTLGQGPEFLTYFQNEAQLEKSRLLSDRFSAERPKGSFSTLEIQRTEQGDSAMYLCASSSKGTGKDTQYFGPGTRLTVL.